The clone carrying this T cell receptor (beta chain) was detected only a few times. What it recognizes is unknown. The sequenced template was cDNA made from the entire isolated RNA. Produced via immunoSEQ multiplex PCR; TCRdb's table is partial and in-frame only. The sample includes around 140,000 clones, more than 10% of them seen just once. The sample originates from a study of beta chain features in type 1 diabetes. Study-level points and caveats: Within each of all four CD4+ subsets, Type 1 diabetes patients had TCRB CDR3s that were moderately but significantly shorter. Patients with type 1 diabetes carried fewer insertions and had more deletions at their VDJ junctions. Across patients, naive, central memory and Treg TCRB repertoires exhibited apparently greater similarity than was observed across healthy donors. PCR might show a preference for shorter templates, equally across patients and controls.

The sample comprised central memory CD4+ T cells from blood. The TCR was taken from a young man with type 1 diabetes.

CDR3 residues: CASSELQFRGYTF. CDR3 nucleotide sequence: TGTGCCAGCAGTGAACTGCAGTTCCGTGGCTACACCTTC. The V call is TRBV2, the J call TRBJ1-2; no definite D call. Germline lookup yields CDR1 SNHLY and CDR2 FYNNEI. CDR3 length equals 13 residues. Trimming shortened V by 2 bases and J by 7 bases, and 11 bases separated the two germline ends.